A single sample is the source of the 17 T cell receptor beta chains below, sequenced in a study of graft-versus-host responses after intestinal transplantation (dated by TCRdb to about 2021). Library preparation employed the immunoSEQ multiplex PCR assay. The source is immuneACCESS, and TCRdb retained only in-frame sequences with V and J called. Part of the clones is not carried over; for the studies checked, unresolved V genes explain less than half of this, and the remainder is unexplained. This sample has some 17,000 clones in its table, and 80% of those were observed once. The biggest ten clones account for 15% to 20% of the sample. To isolate intraepithelial and lamina propria lymphocytes from graft specimens, dithiothreitol, EDTA incubations and collagenase D digestion were used. The source material was ileum tissue, sampled roughly 110 days after intestinal transplant. The receptor source for this set is a human patient who received an intestinal transplant, so some T cells may come from the graft donor.

The chain uses TRBV2 and TRBJ1-6; D unclear. The CDR3 spans 21 residues. Germline V gives CDR1 SNHLY, CDR2 FYNNEI. Between the trimmed V and J ends, which lost 0 bases and 4 bases, there was a span of 25 bases. For the CDR3, the DNA is TGTGCCAGCAGTGAAGCGCTCTTGGCCGTCCGTCCCCCCTTTTATAATTCACCCCTCCACTTT. Amino acid sequence: CASSEALLAVRPPFYNSPLHF.

This chain links TRBV5-6 with TRBJ2-2; possibly TRBD2 for D (5 bases). V was cut by 0 bases and J by 6 bases, with 6 bases left in between. Germline CDR1 reads SGHDT; CDR2 reads YYEEEE. The CDR3 sequence is 13 residues long. CDR3 sequence reads: CASSLARAGELFF. The CDR3 region has the DNA TGTGCCAGCAGCTTGGCGAGGGCCGGGGAGCTGTTTTTT.

This clone was observed a handful of times. The V and J genes are TRBV28 and TRBJ2-2; 10 nucleotides align to TRBD2. Germline CDR1 MDHEN, CDR2 SYDVKM. This CDR3 has 15 residues. J gave up 5 bases and V 6 bases, and 6 bases lay outside the gene matches. The CDR3 sequence is CASSLLAGETGELFF. The CDR3 coding sequence is TGTGCCAGCAGCCTTCTAGCGGGAGAAACCGGGGAGCTGTTTTTT.

DNA of the CDR3: TGTGCCAGCAGTCCCCCTCGCGGGGGCTACAATGAGCAGTTCTTC. Translated: CASSPPRGGYNEQFF. The chain uses TRBV27 and TRBJ2-1; 7 nucleotides match TRBD2. Germline V gene lookup returns CDR1 MNHEY and CDR2 SMNVEV (reference sequence). The length of the CDR3 is 15 residues. The junction had 7 bases not matched to a gene; V was cut back by 5 bases and J by 3 bases.

The chain has TRBV6-1 and TRBJ1-5; no reliable D call. The V and J ends lost 5 bases and 5 bases respectively, with 10 bases between them. The CDR3 sequence is 13 residues long. The germline V gene has CDR1 MNHNS and CDR2 SASEGT. This chain's CDR3 is CASSYNIYQPQHF. In DNA form, the CDR3 reads TGTGCCAGCAGTTATAACATTTATCAGCCCCAGCATTTT.

The rearrangement links TRBV27 to TRBJ1-1; tentative D call: TRBD1 (6 bases). Germline loops: CDR1 MNHEY, CDR2 SMNVEV (reference sequence). Trimming took off 4 bases at V and 11 bases at J, with 17 bases between the two ends. This CDR3 is built from 13 residues. The CDR3 bases are TGTGCCAGCAGTTCTTGGACAGCTCGGTTGGCTTTCTTT. This gives the protein CASSSWTARLAFF.

This clone is judged large (0.1 to 1%). Other DNA sequences from this sample encode an identical CDR3 as well. This chain links TRBV6-1 with TRBJ1-5; D remains ambiguous. The V end was cut by 2 bases, the J end by 6 bases, with 8 bases between. Germline-derived CDR1 and CDR2 are MNHNS and SASEGT. The CDR3 loop spans 13 amino acids. This CDR3 is CASSEYASQPQHF. The CDR3 DNA sequence: TGTGCCAGCAGTGAATATGCATCTCAGCCCCAGCATTTT.

This chain connects TRBV4-3 to TRBJ2-6, with D hard to call. The CDR3 is 14 amino acids. Trimming took off 4 bases at V and 0 bases at J, with 4 bases between the two ends. Germline V gene data show CDR1 as LGHNA and CDR2 as YSLEER. The CDR3 sequence: CASSPHSGANVLTF. The CDR3 nucleotides are TGCGCCAGCAGCCCACACTCTGGGGCCAACGTCCTGACTTTC.

V gene TRBV27 combines with J gene TRBJ2-3, with 11 bases that match TRBD2. This CDR3 has 18 amino acids. Germline assignment: CDR1 MNHEY and CDR2 SMNVEV (reference sequence). V shed 2 bases and J 5 bases; nucleotides not matched to a gene: 12. The CDR3 coding sequence is TGTGCCAGCAGTTTAGGGCTAGCGGGAGGAGTAAGTCAAGATACGCAGTATTTT. This sequence encodes CASSLGLAGGVSQDTQYF.

The chain carries TRBV5-5 and TRBJ2-5; 11 bases are a match to TRBD2. With 4 bases clipped from V and 4 bases from J, the junction kept 6 bases outside the gene matches. Germline assignment: CDR1 SGHKS and CDR2 YYEKEE (reference sequence). This CDR3 has 15 residues. The DNA of the CDR3 is TGTGCCAGCAGCCTAACCGGACTAGCGGGAGAGACCCAGTACTTC. Protein: CASSLTGLAGETQYF.

The chain combines TRBV11-2 with TRBJ2-3, with TRBD1 matching 7 bases. The V gene's germline CDR1 is SGHAT and CDR2 FQNNGV. The CDR3 has 15 amino acids. V was clipped by 1 base and J by 5 bases; unmatched bases: 6. CDR3: CASSLADRVGDTQYF. The CDR3 DNA follows: TGTGCCAGCAGCTTAGCCGACAGGGTCGGAGATACGCAGTATTTT.

This clone is medium-sized (0.01 to 0.1%) within its sample. The CDR3 region is CASRWGGRSSGANVLTF. DNA of the CDR3: TGTGCCAGCAGGTGGGGAGGGCGGAGCTCTGGGGCCAACGTCCTGACTTTC. The rearrangement links TRBV28 to TRBJ2-6; TRBD2 matches 7 bases. The V gene end was trimmed by 6 bases and the J gene end by 0 bases; junction bases not matched to a gene: 8. In germline, CDR1 is MDHEN, CDR2 SYDVKM. The CDR3 is 17 amino acids.

CDR3 region: CAWIFRPGRTGGLTEAFF. The CDR3 coding sequence is TGTGCCTGGATCTTCAGACCAGGGAGGACAGGGGGCCTCACTGAAGCTTTCTTT. The chain links TRBV30 to TRBJ1-1, with 11 positions matching TRBD1. This CDR3 has 18 residues. Germline-derived CDR1 and CDR2 are GTSNPN and SVGIG (reference sequence). V lost 4 bases and J lost 4; bases outside the gene matches: 17. The full variable domain, with the rest looked up from reference TRBV30 and TRBJ1-1, is SQTIHQWPATLVQPVGSPLSLECTVEGTSNPNLYWYRQAAGRGLQLLFYSVGIGQISSEVPQNLSASRPQDRQFILSSKKLLLSDSGFYLCAWIFRPGRTGGLTEAFFGQGTRLTVV.

The J gene is TRBJ1-2, the V gene TRBV7-2; the D gene is possibly TRBD1 (5 bases). Trimming shortened V by 4 bases and J by 5 bases, and 23 bases separated the two germline ends. The CDR3 is 17 residues long. Germline CDR1 SGHTA, CDR2 FQGNSA. CDR3 nucleotides: TGTGCCAGCAGCTGGGCGCGGGGGGGGAGGGCCGATTATGGCTACACCTTC. Translation: CASSWARGGRADYGYTF.

The chain combines TRBV7-8 with TRBJ1-1; no definite D call. With 7 bases removed from V and 1 base from J, the gap between germline ends came to 16 bases. Germline CDR1 SGHVS, CDR2 FQNEAQ. The CDR3 runs 15 residues. This CDR3 reads CASTRGRYRNTEAFF. The CDR3 nucleotides read TGTGCCAGCACCCGTGGTAGGTATCGGAACACTGAAGCTTTCTTT.

This chain uses TRBV18 with TRBJ1-2; 8 nucleotides line up with TRBD1. Trimming at V came to 0 bases and at J to 7 bases, leaving 10 bases not matched to a gene. This CDR3 has 16 residues. Germline V lookup: CDR1 KGHSH, CDR2 LQKENI. DNA of the CDR3: TGTGCCAGCTCACCACCACATTCGGACAGGGCAAGTGGCTACACCTTC. Amino acids: CASSPPHSDRASGYTF.

This chain uses TRBV6-6 with TRBJ2-2; the D is unclear. This CDR3 is 13 amino acids long. The V gene's germline CDR1 is MNHNY and CDR2 SVGAGI (reference sequence). Trimming shortened V by 4 bases and J by 3 bases, and 6 bases separated the two germline ends. The CDR3 protein is CASSSSYTGELFF. CDR3 in DNA: TGTGCCAGCAGTTCCAGCTACACCGGGGAGCTGTTTTTT.